Listed below are T cell receptor beta chains from one sample, sequenced in a study of spatial heterogeneity in lung cancer. MiXCR was run by TCRdb on the 5' RACE reads, yielding one entry per CDR3 protein. Of about 120,000 distinct CDR3 sequences listed, 9% to 15% are singletons. The specimen was PBMCs, collected at follow-up. The receptors were sampled from a male donor with early-stage non-small cell lung cancer. Both conserved end residues are part of each CDR3. Fields, in order: CDR3 length, J gene, clone size, V gene, CDR3 protein. Only part of the rows carry a size: once, few, many, or a class if the clone is expanded.

CDR3 length: 17; J gene: TRBJ2-1; clone size: -; V gene: TRBV28; CDR3 protein: CASSTVPGQGSYNEQFF
CDR3 length: 11; J gene: TRBJ2-7; clone size: few; V gene: TRBV10-3; CDR3 protein: CAISSRNEQYF
CDR3 length: 12; J gene: TRBJ2-7; clone size: many; V gene: TRBV20-1; CDR3 protein: CSAAPASYEQYF
CDR3 length: 14; J gene: TRBJ2-7; clone size: few; V gene: TRBV7-9; CDR3 protein: CASTDPTGGYEQYF
CDR3 length: 14; J gene: TRBJ2-7; clone size: many; V gene: TRBV10-3; CDR3 protein: CAISGRGPAYEQYF
CDR3 length: 17; J gene: TRBJ1-3; clone size: -; V gene: TRBV28; CDR3 protein: CASSWDPTGKSGNTIYF
CDR3 length: 16; J gene: TRBJ2-1; clone size: -; V gene: TRBV7-2; CDR3 protein: CASSLAGYSSYNEQFF
CDR3 length: 14; J gene: TRBJ1-1; clone size: few; V gene: TRBV3-1; CDR3 protein: CASSQVQGQTEAFF
CDR3 length: 14; J gene: TRBJ2-5; clone size: -; V gene: TRBV9; CDR3 protein: CASSSRAELGTQYF
CDR3 length: 15; J gene: TRBJ1-4; clone size: many; V gene: TRBV7-9; CDR3 protein: CASSTQRDRNEKLFF
CDR3 length: 15; J gene: TRBJ2-5; clone size: -; V gene: TRBV5-1; CDR3 protein: CASSLGGNAQETQYF
CDR3 length: 16; J gene: TRBJ1-6; clone size: few; V gene: TRBV20-1; CDR3 protein: CSARELGTGENSPLHF
CDR3 length: 14; J gene: TRBJ2-1; clone size: many; V gene: TRBV4-3; CDR3 protein: CASSQLASVNEQFF
CDR3 length: 13; J gene: TRBJ2-3; clone size: -; V gene: TRBV7-2; CDR3 protein: CASSLYGADTQYF
CDR3 length: 15; J gene: TRBJ2-5; clone size: -; V gene: TRBV7-7; CDR3 protein: CASSLGLELQETQYF
CDR3 length: 16; J gene: TRBJ1-3; clone size: few; V gene: TRBV7-2; CDR3 protein: CASSPTGPSSGNTIYF
CDR3 length: 14; J gene: TRBJ2-3; clone size: many; V gene: TRBV29-1; CDR3 protein: CSVGRGERTDTQYF
CDR3 length: 12; J gene: TRBJ1-5; clone size: many; V gene: TRBV20-1; CDR3 protein: CSAFRLNQPQHF
CDR3 length: 16; J gene: TRBJ2-2; clone size: -; V gene: TRBV7-9; CDR3 protein: CASSLRGALNTGELFF
CDR3 length: 14; J gene: TRBJ2-2; clone size: many; V gene: TRBV13; CDR3 protein: CASRRGRGRLELFF
CDR3 length: 16; J gene: TRBJ1-2; clone size: -; V gene: TRBV20-1; CDR3 protein: CSAPPPLSALGYGYTF
CDR3 length: 12; J gene: TRBJ1-2; clone size: many; V gene: TRBV29-1; CDR3 protein: CSVDMETYGYTF
CDR3 length: 12; J gene: TRBJ1-2; clone size: many; V gene: TRBV6-6; CDR3 protein: CASSYGAPGYTF
CDR3 length: 14; J gene: TRBJ1-4; clone size: many; V gene: TRBV28; CDR3 protein: CASSTQQANEKLFF
CDR3 length: 15; J gene: TRBJ2-3; clone size: -; V gene: TRBV10-2; CDR3 protein: CASSEYGTSTDTQYF
CDR3 length: 14; J gene: TRBJ1-2; clone size: few; V gene: TRBV7-9; CDR3 protein: CASSLEDTSFGYTF
CDR3 length: 15; J gene: TRBJ2-6; clone size: many; V gene: TRBV9; CDR3 protein: CASSPGSVGANVLTF
CDR3 length: 15; J gene: TRBJ1-4; clone size: -; V gene: TRBV5-4; CDR3 protein: CASSLEGGTNEKLFF
CDR3 length: 11; J gene: TRBJ2-3; clone size: -; V gene: TRBV12-3/TRBV12-4; CDR3 protein: CASSFANTQYF
CDR3 length: 14; J gene: TRBJ2-3; clone size: many; V gene: TRBV19; CDR3 protein: CASSIGLGADTQYF
CDR3 length: 15; J gene: TRBJ1-2; clone size: -; V gene: TRBV3-1; CDR3 protein: CASSQGDRGNYGYTF
CDR3 length: 14; J gene: TRBJ2-1; clone size: -; V gene: TRBV11-3; CDR3 protein: CASSVDRGYNEQFF
CDR3 length: 16; J gene: TRBJ2-7; clone size: few; V gene: TRBV4-3; CDR3 protein: CASSQALPPGPYEQYF
CDR3 length: 15; J gene: TRBJ2-2; clone size: many; V gene: TRBV7-2; CDR3 protein: CASNLGSLNTGELFF
CDR3 length: 14; J gene: TRBJ1-1; clone size: many; V gene: TRBV12-3/TRBV12-4; CDR3 protein: CASSPGQTNTEAFF
CDR3 length: 15; J gene: TRBJ2-2; clone size: few; V gene: TRBV7-2; CDR3 protein: CASSSRDRVTGELFF
CDR3 length: 16; J gene: TRBJ2-1; clone size: few; V gene: TRBV4-2; CDR3 protein: CASSHSGLAGGNEQFF
CDR3 length: 13; J gene: TRBJ1-2; clone size: many; V gene: TRBV19; CDR3 protein: CASSSSIGYGYTF
CDR3 length: 15; J gene: TRBJ2-4; clone size: -; V gene: TRBV6-1; CDR3 protein: CASSDDSLAKNIQYF
CDR3 length: 12; J gene: TRBJ1-1; clone size: -; V gene: TRBV28; CDR3 protein: CASSSTVTEAFF
CDR3 length: 15; J gene: TRBJ2-4; clone size: -; V gene: TRBV20-1; CDR3 protein: CSASRGHLAKNIQYF
CDR3 length: 15; J gene: TRBJ1-3; clone size: -; V gene: TRBV10-3; CDR3 protein: CAIRPGQGLENTIYF
CDR3 length: 13; J gene: TRBJ2-7; clone size: -; V gene: TRBV11-1; CDR3 protein: CASSPGLAEEQYF
CDR3 length: 17; J gene: TRBJ1-6; clone size: few; V gene: TRBV27; CDR3 protein: CASSSLTGGSYNSPLHF
CDR3 length: 13; J gene: TRBJ1-5; clone size: many; V gene: TRBV10-3; CDR3 protein: CAVQGAAGQPQHF
CDR3 length: 16; J gene: TRBJ2-1; clone size: once; V gene: TRBV3-1; CDR3 protein: CASSQVRTSGYNEQFF
CDR3 length: 14; J gene: TRBJ2-1; clone size: -; V gene: TRBV10-1; CDR3 protein: CASSLAGFGNEQFF
CDR3 length: 14; J gene: TRBJ1-2; clone size: few; V gene: TRBV7-2; CDR3 protein: CASSLTGDYYGYTF
CDR3 length: 17; J gene: TRBJ2-6; clone size: many; V gene: TRBV14; CDR3 protein: CASSQDMGLAGANVLTF
CDR3 length: 13; J gene: TRBJ2-3; clone size: -; V gene: TRBV9; CDR3 protein: CASSVSSLDTQYF
CDR3 length: 15; J gene: TRBJ2-1; clone size: -; V gene: TRBV7-9; CDR3 protein: CASRAVGQGYNEQFF
CDR3 length: 16; J gene: TRBJ1-1; clone size: -; V gene: TRBV28; CDR3 protein: CASSLRSGPGDTEAFF
CDR3 length: 16; J gene: TRBJ2-3; clone size: few; V gene: TRBV7-3; CDR3 protein: CASSPSTSGGIYTQYF
CDR3 length: 14; J gene: TRBJ2-7; clone size: -; V gene: TRBV7-2; CDR3 protein: CASSSGQGDYEQYF
CDR3 length: 16; J gene: TRBJ2-1; clone size: -; V gene: TRBV7-2; CDR3 protein: CASSLGGTSGGNEQFF
CDR3 length: 13; J gene: TRBJ1-3; clone size: -; V gene: TRBV29-1; CDR3 protein: CSVEGADGNTIYF
CDR3 length: 16; J gene: TRBJ2-1; clone size: many; V gene: TRBV3-1; CDR3 protein: CASSNLPSGGNNEQFF
CDR3 length: 13; J gene: TRBJ2-7; clone size: -; V gene: TRBV28; CDR3 protein: CASSQRQFSEQYF
CDR3 length: 16; J gene: TRBJ2-2; clone size: -; V gene: TRBV10-3; CDR3 protein: CAISGTGNSNTGELFF
CDR3 length: 19; J gene: TRBJ2-6; clone size: -; V gene: TRBV7-2; CDR3 protein: CAISLMSGAYSSGANVLTF